The 18 T cell receptor beta chains presented below share a single source sample, sequenced in a study of cytomegalovirus exposure and HLA in healthy donors. Both 60 Vbeta primers and 13 Jbeta primers went into the PCR. Assay used: immunoSEQ multiplex PCR; TCRdb lists only in-frame clones, some missing. The repertoire holds approximately 140,000 clones, with more than 75% as singletons. The material sequenced was PBMCs. The receptors come from a female donor in good health and CMV-seronegative.

In DNA form, the CDR3 reads TGTGCCTGGGATGGGTTTGGGGACATTCGGGCTTTCTTT. This translates into CAWDGFGDIRAFF. The chain recombines TRBV30 with TRBJ1-1; TRBD1 is a possible D gene (6 bases). The length of the CDR3 is 13 residues. V dropped 5 bases and J dropped 11 bases, with 21 bases sitting between them. Per germline, CDR1 GTSNPN and CDR2 SVGIG (reference sequence).

The count of this clone is one. J is TRBJ2-5 and V is TRBV4-3, with 14 bases aligning to TRBD2. V lost 1 base and J lost 6; bases outside the gene matches: 4. Germline V gives CDR1 LGHNA, CDR2 YSLEER. The CDR3 runs 16 residues. The CDR3 here is CASSQGGTSGGQTQYF. DNA for the CDR3: TGCGCCAGCAGCCAAGGGGGGACTAGCGGGGGTCAGACCCAGTACTTC.

The CDR3: CASSLGSRSNQPQHF. CDR3 sequence (DNA): TGTGCCAGCAGCTTAGGGAGCCGAAGCAATCAGCCCCAGCATTTT. The chain recombines TRBV7-2 with TRBJ1-5; D is uncertain. Per germline, CDR1 SGHTA and CDR2 FQGNSA. The CDR3 runs to 15 residues. V was pared by 1 base and J by 1 base, with 8 bases between.

The V call is TRBV18, the J call TRBJ2-1, with TRBD1 matching 8 bases. The CDR3 covers 16 residues. V lost 5 bases, J lost 0 bases, and 6 bases stayed unmatched. Germline V gene data show CDR1 as KGHSH and CDR2 as LQKENI. CDR3 in DNA: TGTGCCAGCTCAGCAACAGGGGGGAGCTCCTACAATGAGCAGTTCTTC. It codes for CASSATGGSSYNEQFF.

This chain links TRBV7-6 with TRBJ1-1; perhaps TRBD1 as D (6 bases). Looked up from germline, CDR1 is SGHVS and CDR2 is FNYEAQ. The CDR3 covers 13 residues. V shed 6 bases and J shed 7 bases, with 15 bases lying between them. The CDR3 nucleotides read TGTGCCAGCAGTCCCGGGACACCCTTTGAAGCTTTCTTT. Translated: CASSPGTPFEAFF.

This clone was observed a few times. This chain's CDR3 is CASSSVYYGYTF. In nucleotides, the CDR3 is TGTGCCAGCAGTTCGGTATACTATGGCTACACCTTC. V and J are TRBV6-5 and TRBJ1-2; D is undetermined. Trimming stripped 4 bases from V and 3 bases from J, with 6 bases between. CDR1 and CDR2 from the germline V gene are MNHEY and SVGAGI. The CDR3 runs 12 residues.

This clone was seen more than once but under ten times. The V and J genes are TRBV5-1 and TRBJ1-1; no definite D call. This CDR3 comprises 14 residues. Germline V lookup: CDR1 SGHRS, CDR2 YFSETQ. The ends were cut back, 3 bases at V and 7 bases at J, with 16 bases in the middle. CDR3 nucleotides: TGCGCCAGCAGCTACCAGACCGACACTTTTGAAGCTTTCTTT. As protein: CASSYQTDTFEAFF.

This rearrangement joins TRBV9 to TRBJ2-7; 9 bases map to TRBD2. The CDR3 is made up of 16 amino acids. Germline assignment: CDR1 SGDLS and CDR2 YYNGEE. The trim removed 4 bases at V and 2 bases at J, leaving 10 bases unmatched. The DNA for the CDR3 is TGTGCCAGCAGCCCCAGACTAGCGGAGGCTACCTACGAGCAGTACTTC. It is translated as CASSPRLAEATYEQYF.

The chain recombines TRBV11-2 with TRBJ2-7; TRBD2 matches 15 bases. The V segment lost 3 bases and the J segment 0 bases; nucleotides outside the gene matches: 3. This CDR3 has 17 amino acids. The germline V gene has CDR1 SGHAT and CDR2 FQNNGV. CDR3 protein: CASSFGTSGGLSYEQYF. The DNA for the CDR3 is TGTGCCAGCAGCTTCGGGACTAGCGGGGGGCTCTCCTACGAGCAGTACTTC.

This clone occurred a few times. The chain is built from TRBV21-1 and TRBJ1-5; TRBD1, the D gene given by the table, was not confirmed from the DNA. TRBV21-1 is a pseudogene. This CDR3 has 16 amino acids. CDR3 coding DNA: TGTGCCAGCAGCAAAGGGGACAGGGCAAACAATCAGCCCCAGCATTTT. It encodes CASSKGDRANNQPQHF.

The CDR3 DNA follows: TGTGCCATCAGCGGGACAGCTAACTATGGCTACACCTTC. Translated: CAISGTANYGYTF. This chain links TRBV10-3 with TRBJ1-2; 7 positions agree with TRBD1. CDR1 is ENHRY, CDR2 SYGVKD, per germline. With V trimmed by 6 bases and J by 0 bases, 1 base remained unmatched. This CDR3 is 13 amino acids long.

The sample holds a few counts of this clone. The V gene is TRBV2, the J gene TRBJ1-1; D uncertain. With 5 bases removed from V and 1 base from J, the gap between germline ends came to 8 bases. The CDR3 is 13 amino acids. Germline V gene sequence: CDR1 SNHLY, CDR2 FYNNEI. DNA for the CDR3: TGTGCCAGCAGTTACGCAGAGAACACTGAAGCTTTCTTT. This encodes CASSYAENTEAFF.

The chain carries TRBV29-1 and TRBJ1-5; TRBD1 matches at 9 bases. The CDR3 is 14 residues long. CDR1 SQVTM and CDR2 ANQGSEA come from the germline V gene. With 6 bases clipped from V and 4 bases from J, the junction kept 7 bases outside the gene matches. Here the CDR3 reads CSVAAGTGNQPQHF. The CDR3 DNA sequence: TGCAGCGTCGCAGCCGGGACAGGGAATCAGCCCCAGCATTTT.

The J gene is TRBJ2-5, the V gene TRBV9, with 10 bases that match TRBD2. The ends lost 0 bases at V and 5 bases at J; junction bases unmatched: 10. Germline V lookup: CDR1 SGDLS, CDR2 YYNGEE. This CDR3 has 17 amino acids. The CDR3, as DNA: TGTGCCAGCAGCGTAGGCTCTAGCGGGGGCCCCCGGGAGACCCAGTACTTC. Residues: CASSVGSSGGPRETQYF.

V gene TRBV28 combines with J gene TRBJ1-3, with D uncertain. Per germline, CDR1 MDHEN and CDR2 SYDVKM. Trimming pared 1 base from V and 0 bases from J, leaving 16 bases between. The CDR3 is made up of 18 amino acids. The CDR3 DNA is TGTGCCAGCAGTTTATATCTAGTTGGCAGTAGCTCTGGAAACACCATATATTTT. This translates into CASSLYLVGSSSGNTIYF.

V and J are TRBV5-6 and TRBJ2-4; D uncertain. Looked up from germline, CDR1 is SGHDT and CDR2 is YYEEEE. Trimming removed 0 bases from V and 0 bases from J, with 4 bases in between. The CDR3 extends over 14 amino acids. The DNA for the CDR3 is TGTGCCAGCAGCTTGGCCCTAGCCAAAAACATTCAGTACTTC. Translated, it gives CASSLALAKNIQYF.

The V gene is TRBV30, the J gene TRBJ1-2; D may be TRBD1 (5 bases). Germline V gene data show CDR1 as GTSNPN and CDR2 as SVGIG (reference sequence). The V and J ends lost 0 bases and 5 bases respectively, with 10 bases between them. The CDR3 sequence is 13 residues long. This chain's CDR3 is CAWSVGAGYGYTF. CDR3 sequence (DNA): TGTGCCTGGAGTGTTGGGGCAGGGTATGGCTACACCTTC. The whole variable domain, remainder taken from reference TRBV30 and TRBJ1-2, is SQTIHQWPATLVQPVGSPLSLECTVEGTSNPNLYWYRQAAGRGLQLLFYSVGIGQISSEVPQNLSASRPQDRQFILSSKKLLLSDSGFYLCAWSVGAGYGYTFGSGTRLTVV.

The chain is built from TRBV11-2 and TRBJ2-7, with a possible D match to TRBD2 (6 bases). CDR1 is SGHAT, CDR2 FQNNGV, per germline. Trimming took off 6 bases at V and 4 bases at J, with 16 bases between the two ends. This CDR3 is 14 amino acids long. The chain's CDR3 is CASRNSGGEYEQYF. The CDR3, as DNA: TGTGCCAGCAGAAATAGCGGTGGGGAATACGAGCAGTACTTC.